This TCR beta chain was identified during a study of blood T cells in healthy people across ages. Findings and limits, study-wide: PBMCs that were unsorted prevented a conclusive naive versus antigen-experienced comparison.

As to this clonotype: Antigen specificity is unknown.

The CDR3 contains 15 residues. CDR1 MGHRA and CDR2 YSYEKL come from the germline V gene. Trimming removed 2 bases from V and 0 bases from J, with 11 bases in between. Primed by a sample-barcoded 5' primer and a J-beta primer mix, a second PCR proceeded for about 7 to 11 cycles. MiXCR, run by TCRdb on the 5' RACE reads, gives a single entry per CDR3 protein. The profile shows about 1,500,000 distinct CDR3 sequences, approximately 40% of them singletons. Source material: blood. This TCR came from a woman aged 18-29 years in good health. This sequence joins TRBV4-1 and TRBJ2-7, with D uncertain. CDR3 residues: CASSQRAASSYEQYF. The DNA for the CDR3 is TGCGCCAGCAGCCAAAGGGCCGCGAGCTCCTACGAGCAGTACTTC.